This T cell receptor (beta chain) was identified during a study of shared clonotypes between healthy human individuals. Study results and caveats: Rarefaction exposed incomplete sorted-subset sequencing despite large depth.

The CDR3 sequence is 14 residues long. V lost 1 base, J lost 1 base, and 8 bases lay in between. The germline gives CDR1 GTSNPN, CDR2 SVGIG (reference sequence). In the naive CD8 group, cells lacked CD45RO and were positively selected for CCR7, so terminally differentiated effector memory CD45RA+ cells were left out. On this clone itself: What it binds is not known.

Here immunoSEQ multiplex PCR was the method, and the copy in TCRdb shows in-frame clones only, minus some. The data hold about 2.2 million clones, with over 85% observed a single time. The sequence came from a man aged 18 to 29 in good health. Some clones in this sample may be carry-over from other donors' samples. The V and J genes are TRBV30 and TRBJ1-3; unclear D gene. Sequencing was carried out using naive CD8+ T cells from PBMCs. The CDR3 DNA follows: TGTGCCTGGAGTGACTCTCCGTCTGGAAACACCATATATTTT. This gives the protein CAWSDSPSGNTIYF.